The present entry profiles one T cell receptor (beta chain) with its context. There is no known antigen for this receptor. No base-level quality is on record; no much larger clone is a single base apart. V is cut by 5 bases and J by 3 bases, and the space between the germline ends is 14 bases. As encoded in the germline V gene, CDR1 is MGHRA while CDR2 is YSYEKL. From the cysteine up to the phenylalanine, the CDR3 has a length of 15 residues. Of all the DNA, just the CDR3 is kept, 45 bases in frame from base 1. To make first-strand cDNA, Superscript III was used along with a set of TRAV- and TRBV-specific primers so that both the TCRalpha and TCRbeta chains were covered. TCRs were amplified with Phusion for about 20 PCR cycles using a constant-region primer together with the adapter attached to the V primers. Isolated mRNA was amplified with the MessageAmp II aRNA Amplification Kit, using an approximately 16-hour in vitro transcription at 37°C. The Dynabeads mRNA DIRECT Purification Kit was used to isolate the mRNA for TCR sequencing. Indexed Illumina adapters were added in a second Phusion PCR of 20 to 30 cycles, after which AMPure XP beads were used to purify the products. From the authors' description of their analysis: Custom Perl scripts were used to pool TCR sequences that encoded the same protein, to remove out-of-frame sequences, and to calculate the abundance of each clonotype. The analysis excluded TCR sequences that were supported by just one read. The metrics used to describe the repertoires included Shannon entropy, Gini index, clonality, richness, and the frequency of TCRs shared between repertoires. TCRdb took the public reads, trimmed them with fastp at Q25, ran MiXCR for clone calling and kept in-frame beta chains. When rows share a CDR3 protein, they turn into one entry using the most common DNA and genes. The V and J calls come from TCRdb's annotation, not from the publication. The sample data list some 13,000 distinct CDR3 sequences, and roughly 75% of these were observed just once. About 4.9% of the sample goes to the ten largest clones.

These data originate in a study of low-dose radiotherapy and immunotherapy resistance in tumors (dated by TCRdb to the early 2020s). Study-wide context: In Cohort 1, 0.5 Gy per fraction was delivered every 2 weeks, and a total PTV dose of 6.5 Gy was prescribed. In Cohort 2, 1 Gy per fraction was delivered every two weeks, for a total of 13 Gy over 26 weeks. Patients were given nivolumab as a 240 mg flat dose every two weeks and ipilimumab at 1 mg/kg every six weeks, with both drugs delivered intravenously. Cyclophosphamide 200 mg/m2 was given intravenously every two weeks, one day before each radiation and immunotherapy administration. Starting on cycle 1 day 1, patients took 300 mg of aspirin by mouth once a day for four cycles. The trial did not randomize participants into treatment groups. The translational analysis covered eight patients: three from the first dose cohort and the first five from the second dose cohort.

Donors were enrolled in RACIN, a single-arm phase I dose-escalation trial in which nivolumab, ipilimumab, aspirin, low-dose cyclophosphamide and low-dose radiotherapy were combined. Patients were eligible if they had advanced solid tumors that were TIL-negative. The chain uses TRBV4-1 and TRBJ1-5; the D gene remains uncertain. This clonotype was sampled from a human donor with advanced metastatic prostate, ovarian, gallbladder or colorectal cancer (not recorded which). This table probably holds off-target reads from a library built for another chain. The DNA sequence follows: TGCGCCAGCAGCGCAAGCTCCGGGTTCAATCAGCCCCAGCATTTT. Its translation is CASSASSGFNQPQHF.